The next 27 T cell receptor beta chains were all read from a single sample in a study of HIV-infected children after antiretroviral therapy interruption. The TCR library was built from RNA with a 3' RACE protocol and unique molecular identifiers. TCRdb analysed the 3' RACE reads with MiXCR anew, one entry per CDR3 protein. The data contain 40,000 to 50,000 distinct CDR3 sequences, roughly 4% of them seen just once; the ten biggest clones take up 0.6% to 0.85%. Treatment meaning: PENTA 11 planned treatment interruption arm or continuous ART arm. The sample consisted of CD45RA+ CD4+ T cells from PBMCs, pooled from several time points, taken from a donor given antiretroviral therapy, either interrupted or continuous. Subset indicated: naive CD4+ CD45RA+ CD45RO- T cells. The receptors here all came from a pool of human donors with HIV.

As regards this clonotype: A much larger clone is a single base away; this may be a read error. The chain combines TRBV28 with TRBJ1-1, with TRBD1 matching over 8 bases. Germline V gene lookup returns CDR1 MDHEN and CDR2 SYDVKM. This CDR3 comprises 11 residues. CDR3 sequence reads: CVIDRGSEAFF. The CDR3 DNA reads TGTGTCATCGACAGGGGCTCTGAAGCTTTCTTT.

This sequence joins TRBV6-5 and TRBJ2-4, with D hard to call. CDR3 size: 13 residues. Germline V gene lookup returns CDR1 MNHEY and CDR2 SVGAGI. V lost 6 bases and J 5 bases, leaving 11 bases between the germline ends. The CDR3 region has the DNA TGTGCCAGCAGACTAACGGAGCAAAACATTCAGTACTTC. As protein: CASRLTEQNIQYF.

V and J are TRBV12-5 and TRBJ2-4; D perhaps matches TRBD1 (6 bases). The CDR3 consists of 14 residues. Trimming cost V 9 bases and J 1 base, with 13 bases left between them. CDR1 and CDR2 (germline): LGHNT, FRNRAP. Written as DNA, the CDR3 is TGTGCTAGCGCACCTGACAGGGCCAAAAACATTCAGTACTTC. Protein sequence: CASAPDRAKNIQYF.

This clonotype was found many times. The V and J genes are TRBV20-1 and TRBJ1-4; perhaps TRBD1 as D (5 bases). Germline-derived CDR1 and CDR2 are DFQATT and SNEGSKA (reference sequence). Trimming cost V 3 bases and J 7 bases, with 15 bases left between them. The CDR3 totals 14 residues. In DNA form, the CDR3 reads TGCAGTGCTAGCGCCCAGGGTAATACTGAAAAACTGTTTTTT. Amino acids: CSASAQGNTEKLFF.

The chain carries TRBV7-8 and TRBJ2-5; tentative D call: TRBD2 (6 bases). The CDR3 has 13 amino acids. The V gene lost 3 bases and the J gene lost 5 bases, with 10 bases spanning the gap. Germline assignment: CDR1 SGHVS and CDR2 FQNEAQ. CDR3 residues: CASSFGGAETQYF. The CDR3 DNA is TGTGCCAGCAGCTTTGGCGGGGCGGAGACCCAGTACTTC.

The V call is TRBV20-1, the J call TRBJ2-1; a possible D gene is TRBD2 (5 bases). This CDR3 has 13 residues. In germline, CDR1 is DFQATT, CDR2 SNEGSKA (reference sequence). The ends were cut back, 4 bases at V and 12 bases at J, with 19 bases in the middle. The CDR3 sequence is CSANGEGTWGQFF. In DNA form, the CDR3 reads TGCAGTGCTAATGGTGAGGGAACATGGGGGCAGTTCTTC.

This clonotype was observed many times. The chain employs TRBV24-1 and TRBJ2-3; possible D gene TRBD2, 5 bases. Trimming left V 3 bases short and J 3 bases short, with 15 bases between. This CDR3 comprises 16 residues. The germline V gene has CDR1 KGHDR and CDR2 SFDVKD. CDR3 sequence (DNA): TGTGCCACCAGTGATCGAGAGGGTACGGGTACAGATACGCAGTATTTT. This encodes CATSDREGTGTDTQYF.

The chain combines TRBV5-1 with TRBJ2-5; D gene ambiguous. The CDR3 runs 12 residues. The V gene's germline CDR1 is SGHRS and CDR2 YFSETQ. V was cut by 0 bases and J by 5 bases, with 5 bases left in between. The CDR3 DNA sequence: TGCGCCAGCAGCTTGGGACCGGAGACCCAGTACTTC. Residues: CASSLGPETQYF.

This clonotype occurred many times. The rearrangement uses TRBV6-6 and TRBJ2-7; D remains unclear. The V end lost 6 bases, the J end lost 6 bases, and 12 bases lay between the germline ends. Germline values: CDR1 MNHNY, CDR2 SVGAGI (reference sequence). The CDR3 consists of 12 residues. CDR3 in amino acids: CASRAAGGEQYF. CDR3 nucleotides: TGTGCCAGCAGGGCGGCCGGCGGCGAGCAGTACTTC.

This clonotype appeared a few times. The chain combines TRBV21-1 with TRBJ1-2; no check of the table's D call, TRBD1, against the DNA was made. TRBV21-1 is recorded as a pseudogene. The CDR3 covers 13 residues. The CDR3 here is CASSKRTEIHYTF. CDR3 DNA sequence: TGTGCCAGCAGCAAAAGGACAGAGATACACTACACCTTC.

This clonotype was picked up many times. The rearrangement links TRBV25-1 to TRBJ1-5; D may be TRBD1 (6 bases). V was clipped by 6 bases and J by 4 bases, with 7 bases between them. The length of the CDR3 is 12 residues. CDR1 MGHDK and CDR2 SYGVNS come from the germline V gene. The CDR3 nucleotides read TGTGCCAGCAGGAGGGGGAATCAGCCCCAGCATTTT. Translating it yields CASRRGNQPQHF. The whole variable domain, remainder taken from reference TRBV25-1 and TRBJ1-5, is EADIYQTPRYLVIGTGKKITLECSQTMGHDKMYWYQQDPGMELHLIHYSYGVNSTEKGDLSSESTVSRIRTEHFPLTLESARPSHTSQYLCASRRGNQPQHFGDGTRLSIL.

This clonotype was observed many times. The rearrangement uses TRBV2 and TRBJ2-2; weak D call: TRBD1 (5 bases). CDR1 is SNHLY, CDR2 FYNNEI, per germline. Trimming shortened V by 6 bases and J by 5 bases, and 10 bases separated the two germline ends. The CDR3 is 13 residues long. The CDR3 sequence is CASRRGRTGELFF. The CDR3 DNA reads TGTGCCAGCAGAAGGGGCCGGACCGGGGAGCTGTTTTTT.

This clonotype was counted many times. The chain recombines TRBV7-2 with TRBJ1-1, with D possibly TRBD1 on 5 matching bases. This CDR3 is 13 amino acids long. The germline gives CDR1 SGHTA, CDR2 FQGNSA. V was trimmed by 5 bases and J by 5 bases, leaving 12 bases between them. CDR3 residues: CASSIQGGTEAFF. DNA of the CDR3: TGTGCCAGCAGCATCCAGGGTGGGACTGAAGCTTTCTTT.

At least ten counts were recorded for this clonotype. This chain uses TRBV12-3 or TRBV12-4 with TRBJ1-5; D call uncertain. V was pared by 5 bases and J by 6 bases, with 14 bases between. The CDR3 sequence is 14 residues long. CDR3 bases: TGTGCCAGCAGTGCCCGGGGAGGTTCTCAGCCCCAGCATTTT. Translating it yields CASSARGGSQPQHF.

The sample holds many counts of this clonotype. The CDR3 region has the DNA TGTGCCAGCAGCGTAGGACTAGCGGCCACAGATACGCAGTATTTT. Translating gives CASSVGLAATDTQYF. The chain combines TRBV9 with TRBJ2-3; 9 bases fit TRBD2. Trimming cost V 0 bases and J 2 bases; bases outside gene matches: 1. Germline CDR1 and CDR2: SGDLS and YYNGEE. The CDR3 loop spans 15 amino acids.

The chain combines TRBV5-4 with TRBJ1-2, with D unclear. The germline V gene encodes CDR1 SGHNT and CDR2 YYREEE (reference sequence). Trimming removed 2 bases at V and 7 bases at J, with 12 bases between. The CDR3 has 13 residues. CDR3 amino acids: CASSFWTAGGYTF. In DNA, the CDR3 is TGTGCCAGCAGCTTCTGGACGGCTGGTGGCTACACCTTC.

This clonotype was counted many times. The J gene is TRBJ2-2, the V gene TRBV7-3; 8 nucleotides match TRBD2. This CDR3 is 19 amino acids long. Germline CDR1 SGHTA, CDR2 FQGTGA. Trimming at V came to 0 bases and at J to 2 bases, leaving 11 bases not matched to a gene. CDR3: CASSLTMQIAGNNTGELFF. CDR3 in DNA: TGTGCCAGCAGCTTAACGATGCAGATAGCGGGGAACAACACCGGGGAGCTGTTTTTT.

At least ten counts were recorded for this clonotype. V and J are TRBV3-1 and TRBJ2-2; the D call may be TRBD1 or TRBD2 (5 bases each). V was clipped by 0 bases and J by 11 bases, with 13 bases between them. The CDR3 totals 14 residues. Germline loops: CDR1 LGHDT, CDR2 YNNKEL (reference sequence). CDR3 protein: CASSQESRGVELFF. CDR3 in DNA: TGTGCCAGCAGCCAAGAGTCTCGAGGGGTTGAGCTGTTTTTT.

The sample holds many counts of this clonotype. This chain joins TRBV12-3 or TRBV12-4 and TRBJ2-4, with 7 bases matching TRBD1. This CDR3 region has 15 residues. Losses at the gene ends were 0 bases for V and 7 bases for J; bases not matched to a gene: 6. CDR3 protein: CASSLADRAWNIQYF. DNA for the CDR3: TGTGCCAGCAGTTTAGCTGACAGGGCCTGGAACATTCAGTACTTC.

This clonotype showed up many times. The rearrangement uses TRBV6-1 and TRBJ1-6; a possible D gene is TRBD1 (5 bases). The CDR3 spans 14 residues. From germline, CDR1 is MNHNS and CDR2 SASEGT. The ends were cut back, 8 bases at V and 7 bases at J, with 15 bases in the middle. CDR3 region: CASRQGGGNSPLHF. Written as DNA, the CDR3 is TGTGCCAGCCGGCAGGGCGGGGGGAATTCACCCCTCCACTTT.

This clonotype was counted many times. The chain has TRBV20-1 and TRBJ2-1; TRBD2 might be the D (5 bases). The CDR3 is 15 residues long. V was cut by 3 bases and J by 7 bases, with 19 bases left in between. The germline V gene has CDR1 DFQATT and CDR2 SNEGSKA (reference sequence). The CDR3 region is CSASSGTSGGNEQFF. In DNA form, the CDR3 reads TGCAGTGCTAGTTCTGGAACTAGTGGTGGGAATGAGCAGTTCTTC.

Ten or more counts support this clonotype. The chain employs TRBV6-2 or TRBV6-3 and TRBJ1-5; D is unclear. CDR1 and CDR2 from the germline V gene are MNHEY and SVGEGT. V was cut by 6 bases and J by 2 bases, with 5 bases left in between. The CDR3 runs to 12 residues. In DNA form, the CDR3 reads TGTGCCAGCAGCCACGGCAATCAGCCCCAGCATTTT. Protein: CASSHGNQPQHF.

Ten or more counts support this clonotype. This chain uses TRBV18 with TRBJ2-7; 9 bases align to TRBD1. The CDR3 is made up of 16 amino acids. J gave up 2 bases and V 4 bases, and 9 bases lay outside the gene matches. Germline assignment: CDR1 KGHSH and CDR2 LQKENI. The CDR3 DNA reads TGTGCCAGCTCACTAAGGACAGGGGCTACCACCTACGAGCAGTACTTC. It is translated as CASSLRTGATTYEQYF. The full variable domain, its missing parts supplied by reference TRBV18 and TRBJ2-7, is NAGVMQNPRHLVRRRGQEARLRCSPMKGHSHVYWYRQLPEEGLKFMVYLQKENIIDESGMPKERFSAEFPKEGPSILRIQQVVRGDSAAYFCASSLRTGATTYEQYFGPGTRLTVT.

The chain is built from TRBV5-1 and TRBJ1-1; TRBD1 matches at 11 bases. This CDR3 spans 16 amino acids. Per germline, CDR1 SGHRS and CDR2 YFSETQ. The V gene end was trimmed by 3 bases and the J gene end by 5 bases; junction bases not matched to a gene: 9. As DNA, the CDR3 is TGCGCCAGCAGCTGGGGCTCCGGGACAGGGGGGACTGAAGCTTTCTTT. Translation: CASSWGSGTGGTEAFF.

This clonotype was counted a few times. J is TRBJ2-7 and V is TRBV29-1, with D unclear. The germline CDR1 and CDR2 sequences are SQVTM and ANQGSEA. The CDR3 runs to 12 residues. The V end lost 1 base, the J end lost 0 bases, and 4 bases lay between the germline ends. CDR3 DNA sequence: TGCAGCGTTGAAGGGTCCTCCTACGAGCAGTACTTC. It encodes CSVEGSSYEQYF.

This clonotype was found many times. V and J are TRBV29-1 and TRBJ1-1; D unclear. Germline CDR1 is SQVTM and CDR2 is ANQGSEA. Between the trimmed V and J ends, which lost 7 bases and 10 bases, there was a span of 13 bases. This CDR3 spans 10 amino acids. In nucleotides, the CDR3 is TGCAGCGCCAGCTGGGAAGGAGCTTTCTTT. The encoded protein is CSASWEGAFF.

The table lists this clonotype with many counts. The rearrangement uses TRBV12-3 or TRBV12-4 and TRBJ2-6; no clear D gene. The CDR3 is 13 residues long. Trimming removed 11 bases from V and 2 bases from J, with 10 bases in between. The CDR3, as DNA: TGTGCCGCACGGTCTACTGGGGCCAACGTCCTGACTTTC. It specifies CAARSTGANVLTF.